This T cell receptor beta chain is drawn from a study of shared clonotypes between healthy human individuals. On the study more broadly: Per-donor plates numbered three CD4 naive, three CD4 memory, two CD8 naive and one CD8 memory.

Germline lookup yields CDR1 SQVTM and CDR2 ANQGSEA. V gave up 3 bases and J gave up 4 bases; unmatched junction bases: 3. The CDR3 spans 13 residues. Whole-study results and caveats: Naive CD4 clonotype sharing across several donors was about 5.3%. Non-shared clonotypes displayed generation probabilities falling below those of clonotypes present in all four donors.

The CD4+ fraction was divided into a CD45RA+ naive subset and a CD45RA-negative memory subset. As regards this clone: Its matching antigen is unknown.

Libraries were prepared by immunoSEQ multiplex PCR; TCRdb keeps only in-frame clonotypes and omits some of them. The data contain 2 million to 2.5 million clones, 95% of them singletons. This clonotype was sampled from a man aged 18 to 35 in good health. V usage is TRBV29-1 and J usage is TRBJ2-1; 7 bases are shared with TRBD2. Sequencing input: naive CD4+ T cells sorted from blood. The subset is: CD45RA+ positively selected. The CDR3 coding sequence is TGCAGCGTTGAGATTAGCGGGTACAATGAGCAGTTCTTC. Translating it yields CSVEISGYNEQFF.